These 5 T cell receptor beta chains were sequenced from one sample in a study of blood T cells in healthy people across ages. With a J-beta primer mix and a sample-barcoded 5' primer, a second PCR ran about 7 to 11 cycles. TCRdb redid the calling of the 5' RACE reads with MiXCR, one entry per CDR3 protein. The sample contains about 1.6 million distinct CDR3 sequences, approximately 32% of which appear only once. The source material was blood. The source of these receptors is a woman between 25 and 40 years old in good health.

The CDR3 nucleotides read TGTGCCAGCCATAGCTTACAGGGGGCTGAGCAGTTCTTC. Translation gives CASHSLQGAEQFF. J is TRBJ2-1 and V is TRBV28, with TRBD1 matching over 9 bases. Germline lookup yields CDR1 MDHEN and CDR2 SYDVKM. V lost 8 bases to trimming and J lost 9 bases; unmatched junction nucleotides: 8. This CDR3 region has 13 residues.

This clonotype has just a few counts. The V call is TRBV5-8, the J call TRBJ1-5; D is possibly TRBD1 (6 bases). Germline lookup yields CDR1 SGHTS and CDR2 YDEGEE. Between the trimmed V and J ends, which lost 2 bases and 9 bases, there was a span of 15 bases. This CDR3 has 14 amino acids. The CDR3 is CASSFRTVGRPQHF. The CDR3, as DNA: TGTGCCAGCAGCTTCCGGACAGTCGGCCGGCCCCAGCATTTT.

The V gene is TRBV5-1, the J gene TRBJ2-7, with a possible D match to TRBD1 (6 bases). CDR3 length: 15 residues. CDR1 SGHRS and CDR2 YFSETQ come from the germline V gene. V lost 3 bases to trimming and J lost 5 bases, with 18 bases between them. The CDR3 sequence: CASSSSQGRFDEQYF. The DNA for the CDR3 is TGCGCCAGCAGCTCCTCCCAGGGGAGATTTGACGAGCAGTACTTC.

With respect to this clonotype: This likely reflects a read error, since a far larger clone is one base away. The chain recombines TRBV27 with TRBJ2-5; maybe TRBD2 (6 bases). The DNA end lines up better with TRBJ2-7; the J call may be wrong. In germline, CDR1 is MNHEY, CDR2 SMNVEV (reference sequence). CDR3 length: 12 residues. The CDR3 coding sequence is TGTGTCAGCAGTTTAGGAGGGTCCGAGCAGTACTTC. Its protein is CVSSLGGSEQYF.

V is TRBV20-1 and J is TRBJ2-5, with D perhaps assigned TRBD1 or TRBD2 (6 bases each). The CDR3 length is 17 residues. Trimming pared 0 bases from V and 5 bases from J, leaving 22 bases between. Germline CDR1 is DFQATT and CDR2 is SNEGSKA (reference sequence). The CDR3 reads CSARDLGGRGLRETQYF. Written as DNA, the CDR3 is TGCAGTGCTAGAGATCTTGGGGGGCGCGGGCTAAGGGAGACCCAGTACTTC.